This T cell receptor beta chain was identified in a study of blood T cells in healthy people across ages. Background on the study: Capture by template switching was about one barcoded beta molecule per two T cells. General study points: Estimates drawn from one million T cells were deemed to understate diversity.

Trimming removed 4 bases at V and 6 bases at J, with 10 bases between. CDR1 KGHSH and CDR2 LQKENI come from the germline V gene. The CDR3 covers 12 residues. Worth noting for this clonotype: What it binds is unknown.

Combining a sample-barcoded 5' primer with a J-beta primer mix, a second PCR ran for 7 to 11 cycles. TCRdb recomputed calls from the 5' RACE reads with MiXCR, one row per CDR3 protein. The sample consists of fewer than 750,000 distinct CDR3 sequences, approximately 52% of them appearing once. Donors ranged from about 6 to 95 years old and were healthy Caucasians in Russia. This TCR derives from a woman older than 75 in good health. Input material: blood. V usage is TRBV18 and J usage is TRBJ2-7, with no clear D. The CDR3 nucleotides are TGTGCCAGCTCACTGGGCGAGCGCGAGCAGTACTTC. It is translated as CASSLGEREQYF.